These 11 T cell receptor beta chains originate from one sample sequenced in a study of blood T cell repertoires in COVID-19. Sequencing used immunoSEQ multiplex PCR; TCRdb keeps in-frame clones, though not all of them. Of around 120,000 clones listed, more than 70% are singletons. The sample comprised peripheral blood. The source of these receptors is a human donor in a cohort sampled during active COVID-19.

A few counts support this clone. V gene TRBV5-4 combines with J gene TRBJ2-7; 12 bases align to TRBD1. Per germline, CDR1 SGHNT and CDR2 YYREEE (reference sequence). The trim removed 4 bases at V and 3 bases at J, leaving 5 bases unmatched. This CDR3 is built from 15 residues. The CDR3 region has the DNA TGTGCCAGCAGCACCGGGACAGGGGGCAACTACGAGCAGTACTTC. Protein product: CASSTGTGGNYEQYF.

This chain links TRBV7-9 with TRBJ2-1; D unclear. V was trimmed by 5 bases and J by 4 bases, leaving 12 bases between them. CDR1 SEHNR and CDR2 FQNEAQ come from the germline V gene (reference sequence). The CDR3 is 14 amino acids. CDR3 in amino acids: CASSPLGEYNEQFF. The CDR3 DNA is TGTGCCAGCAGCCCCCTCGGAGAGTACAATGAGCAGTTCTTC.

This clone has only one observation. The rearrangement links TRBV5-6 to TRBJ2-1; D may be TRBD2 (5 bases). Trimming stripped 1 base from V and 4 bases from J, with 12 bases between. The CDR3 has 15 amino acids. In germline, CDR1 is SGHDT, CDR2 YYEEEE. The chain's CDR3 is CASSLPSTGYNEQFF. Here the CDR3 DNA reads TGTGCCAGCAGCTTGCCCTCGACGGGATACAATGAGCAGTTCTTC.

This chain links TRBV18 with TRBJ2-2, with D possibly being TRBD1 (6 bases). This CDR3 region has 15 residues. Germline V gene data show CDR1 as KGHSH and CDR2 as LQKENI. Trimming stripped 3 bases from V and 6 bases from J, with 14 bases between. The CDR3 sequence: CASSPKTRGPGELFF. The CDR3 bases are TGTGCCAGCTCACCGAAAACCAGGGGTCCCGGGGAGCTGTTTTTT.

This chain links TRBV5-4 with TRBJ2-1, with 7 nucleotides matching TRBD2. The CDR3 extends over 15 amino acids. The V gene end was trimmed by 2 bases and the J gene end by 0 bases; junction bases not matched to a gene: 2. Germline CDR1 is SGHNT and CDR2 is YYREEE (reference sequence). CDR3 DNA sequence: TGTGCCAGCAGCTTAGCGGGAAACTCCTACAATGAGCAGTTCTTC. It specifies CASSLAGNSYNEQFF. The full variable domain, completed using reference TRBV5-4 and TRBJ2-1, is ETGVTQSPTHLIKTRGQQVTLRCSSQSGHNTVSWYQQALGQGPQFIFQYYREEENGRGNFPPRFSGLQFPNYSSELNVNALELDDSALYLCASSLAGNSYNEQFFGPGTRLTVL.

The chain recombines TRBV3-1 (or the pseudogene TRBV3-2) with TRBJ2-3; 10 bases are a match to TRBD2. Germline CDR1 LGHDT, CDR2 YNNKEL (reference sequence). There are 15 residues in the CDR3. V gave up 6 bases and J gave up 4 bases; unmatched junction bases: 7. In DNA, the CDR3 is TGTGCCAGCAGTCAACTAGCGGGACCCGCAGATACGCAGTATTTT. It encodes CASSQLAGPADTQYF.

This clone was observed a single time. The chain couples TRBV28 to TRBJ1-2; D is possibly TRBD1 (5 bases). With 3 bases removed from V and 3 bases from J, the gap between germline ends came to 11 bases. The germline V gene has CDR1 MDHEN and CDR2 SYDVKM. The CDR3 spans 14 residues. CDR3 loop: CASSFSGYHYGYTF. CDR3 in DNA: TGTGCCAGCAGTTTCTCAGGGTACCACTATGGCTACACCTTC.

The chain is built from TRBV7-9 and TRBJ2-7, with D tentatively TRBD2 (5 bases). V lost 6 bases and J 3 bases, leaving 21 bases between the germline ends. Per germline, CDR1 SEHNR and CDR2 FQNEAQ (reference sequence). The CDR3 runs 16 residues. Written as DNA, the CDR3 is TGTGCCAGCAGTTCCGACGGAAGCGGACCATTCTACGAGCAGTACTTC. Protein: CASSSDGSGPFYEQYF.

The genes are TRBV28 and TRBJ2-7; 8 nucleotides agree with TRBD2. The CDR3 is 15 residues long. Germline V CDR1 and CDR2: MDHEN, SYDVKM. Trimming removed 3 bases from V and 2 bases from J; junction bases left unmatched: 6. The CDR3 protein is CASSFQVAGPYEQYF. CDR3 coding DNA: TGTGCCAGCAGTTTCCAGGTAGCGGGACCCTACGAGCAGTACTTC.

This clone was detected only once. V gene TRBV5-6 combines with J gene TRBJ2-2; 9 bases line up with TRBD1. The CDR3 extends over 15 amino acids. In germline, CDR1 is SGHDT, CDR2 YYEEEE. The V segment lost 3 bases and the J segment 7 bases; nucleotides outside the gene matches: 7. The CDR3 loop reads CASSSGTGFDGELFF. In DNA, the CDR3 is TGTGCCAGCAGCTCAGGGACAGGGTTTGACGGGGAGCTGTTTTTT.

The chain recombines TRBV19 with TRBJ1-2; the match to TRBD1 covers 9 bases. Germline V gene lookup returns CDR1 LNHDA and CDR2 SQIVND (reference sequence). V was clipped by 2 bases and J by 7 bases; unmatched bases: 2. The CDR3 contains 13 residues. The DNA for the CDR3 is TGTGCCAGTAGTATAACAGGGGGCGTTGGCTACACCTTC. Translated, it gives CASSITGGVGYTF.